This TCR beta chain emerged from a study of T-cell reconstitution after alpha-beta-depleted transplantation in children. This clonotype was detected many times. Its antigen is still unknown. The length of the CDR3 is 15 residues. The trim removed 5 bases at V and 3 bases at J, leaving 12 bases unmatched. CDR1 and CDR2 (germline): DFQATT, SNEGSKA (reference sequence). For TCRbeta, the library was prepared with unique molecular identifiers. TCRdb ran MiXCR on the PCR reads and lists one entry per CDR3 protein. Counted here are about 510,000 distinct CDR3 sequences, over 9.5% occurring once; the ten biggest clones make up approximately 14%. Points from the study as a whole: Reports say that about two months after transplant, the alpha-beta T cells came out of several hundred graft clones that had expanded. Newly produced T cells mostly provided counts and TCRbeta diversity after one year, as hyperexpanded clones declined. Some patients' high day-60 TCRbeta diversity was attributed to recipient cells surviving conditioning.

The receptor comes from a female patient aged 2-9 years who had a stem cell transplant for aplastic anemia, so the T cells may come from the graft donor. The specimen was PBMCs, mostly from graft donor cells, collected 180 days after TCRalphabeta/CD19-depleted stem cell transplant. The rearrangement links TRBV20-1 to TRBJ2-5; 7 nucleotides agree with TRBD1. In nucleotides, the CDR3 is TGCAGTGCTCCTAAGACAGGGTGGCAAGAAGAGACCCAGTACTTC. It codes for CSAPKTGWQEETQYF.